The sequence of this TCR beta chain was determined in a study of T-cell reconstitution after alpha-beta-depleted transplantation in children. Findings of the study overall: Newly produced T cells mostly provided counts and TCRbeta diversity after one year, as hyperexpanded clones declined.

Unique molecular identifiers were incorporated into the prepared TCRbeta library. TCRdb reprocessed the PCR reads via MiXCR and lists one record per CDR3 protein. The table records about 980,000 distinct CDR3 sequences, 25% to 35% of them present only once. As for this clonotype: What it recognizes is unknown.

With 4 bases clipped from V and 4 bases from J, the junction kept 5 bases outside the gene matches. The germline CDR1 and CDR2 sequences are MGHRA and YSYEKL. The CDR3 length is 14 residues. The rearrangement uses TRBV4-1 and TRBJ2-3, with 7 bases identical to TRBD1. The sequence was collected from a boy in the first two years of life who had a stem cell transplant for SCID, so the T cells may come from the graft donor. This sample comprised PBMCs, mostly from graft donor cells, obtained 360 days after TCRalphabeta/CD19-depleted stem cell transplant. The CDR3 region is CASSLQGVADTQYF. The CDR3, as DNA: TGCGCCAGCAGCCTCCAGGGGGTCGCAGATACGCAGTATTTT.